This passage covers 7 T cell receptor beta chains from one sample sequenced in a study of response to subunit inactivated influenza vaccine. TCRdb called the RT-PCR reads again in MiXCR, with one record for every CDR3 protein. The table lists just under 550,000 distinct CDR3 sequences, less than 25% of them singletons. These same records also appear under a second study, on T cells expressing NK-cell markers. That work states: The cDNA for TCR beta came from 5'RACE template switching with UMIs.

The starting material was CD4+ T cells sorted from PBMCs, obtained 11 to 12 days after vaccination. The receptors shown here come from a man between 45 and 60 years old who received an inactivated influenza vaccine.

This clonotype has a handful of counts. The CDR3 nucleotides are TGTGCCAGCTCCGCCGGGACAGGGATGCAGCCCCAGCATTTT. This translates into CASSAGTGMQPQHF. The V gene is TRBV18, the J gene TRBJ1-5; TRBD1 matches at 9 bases. The J segment lost 7 bases and the V segment lost 6 bases, leaving 7 bases of the junction unmatched. This CDR3 spans 14 amino acids. Germline V gene data show CDR1 as KGHSH and CDR2 as LQKENI.

This clonotype was counted only a few times. V gene TRBV15 combines with J gene TRBJ1-2; TRBD1 might be the D (5 bases). The CDR3 covers 13 residues. The V and J ends lost 5 bases and 2 bases respectively, with 9 bases between them. CDR1 is LNHNV and CDR2 is YYDKDF in the germline V gene (reference sequence). CDR3 sequence (DNA): TGTGCCACCAGCCCGGACACAAACTATGGCTACACCTTC. Amino acid sequence: CATSPDTNYGYTF.

This clonotype occurred many times. The rearrangement joins TRBV28 to TRBJ2-7, with D possibly matching TRBD1 (6 bases). Germline V CDR1 and CDR2: MDHEN, SYDVKM. With 6 bases removed from V and 0 bases from J, the gap between germline ends came to 12 bases. The CDR3 is 14 amino acids. CDR3 protein: CASSLQGGSYEQYF. In DNA, the CDR3 is TGTGCCAGCAGCTTACAAGGGGGCTCCTACGAGCAGTACTTC.

This clonotype was found a few times. The genes are TRBV5-6 and TRBJ2-3, with a tentative D call TRBD2 (5 bases). This CDR3 has 12 residues. Germline V gene data show CDR1 as SGHDT and CDR2 as YYEEEE. V gave up 0 bases and J gave up 8 bases, with 7 bases separating them. CDR3: CASSLDRGTQYF. CDR3 bases: TGTGCCAGCAGCTTGGACCGGGGTACGCAGTATTTT.

In this sample, this clonotype turned up many times. The rearrangement joins TRBV7-9 to TRBJ2-7; a weak D match, TRBD2 (6 bases). CDR1 is SEHNR, CDR2 FQNEAQ, per germline (reference sequence). The CDR3 has 14 residues. Trimming stripped 5 bases from V and 6 bases from J, with 17 bases between. The CDR3 spells CASSRLDTFSEQYF. As DNA, the CDR3 is TGTGCCAGCAGCCGACTAGATACCTTCTCCGAGCAGTACTTC.

This clonotype was seen more than once but under ten times. This rearrangement joins TRBV11-2 to TRBJ1-6, with D unresolved. The CDR3 consists of 14 residues. Per germline, CDR1 SGHAT and CDR2 FQNNGV. V lost 5 bases and J 6 bases, leaving 11 bases between the germline ends. CDR3 bases: TGTGCCAGCAGCCGGGCCAGGATTAATTCACCCCTCCACTTT. Translating it yields CASSRARINSPLHF.

This clonotype was counted between two and nine times. This chain uses TRBV7-2 with TRBJ2-3; 8 bases match TRBD1. CDR3 length: 15 amino acids. V gave up 3 bases and J gave up 2 bases; unmatched junction bases: 4. The V gene's germline CDR1 is SGHTA and CDR2 FQGNSA. This CDR3 is CASSFGTGVTDTQYF. The DNA of the CDR3 is TGTGCCAGCAGCTTCGGGACAGGAGTCACAGATACGCAGTATTTT.